These 21 T cell receptor beta chains were all obtained from the same sample, sequenced in a study of control samples from healthy donors and cancer patients. Here immunoSEQ multiplex PCR was the method, and the copy in TCRdb shows in-frame clones only, minus some. There are 45,000 to 55,000 clones in the sample; about 94% occur only once, and 23% lies in the top ten. Material: PBMCs. Receptors were obtained from a woman aged 50 to 60 with head and neck cancer.

The V call is TRBV11-3, the J call TRBJ2-1, with 14 nucleotides matching TRBD2. V trimming: 5 bases; J trimming: 8 bases; junction bases outside the gene matches: 2. CDR1 and CDR2 (germline): SGHNT, YENEEA. This CDR3 region has 14 residues. In DNA form, the CDR3 reads TGTGCCAGCAGCGCGGGACTAGCGGGGGATGAGCAGTTCTTC. Its translation is CASSAGLAGDEQFF. The whole variable domain, filled in from reference TRBV11-3 and TRBJ2-1, reads EAGVVQSPRYKIIEKKQPVAFWCNPISGHNTLYWYLQNLGQGPELLIRYENEEAVDDSQLPKDRFSAERLKGVDSTLKIQPAELGDSAVYLCASSAGLAGDEQFFGPGTRLTVL.

The chain is built from TRBV27 and TRBJ1-5; possibly TRBD1 for D (5 bases). The CDR3 contains 13 residues. V shed 8 bases and J shed 4 bases, with 12 bases lying between them. The germline gives CDR1 MNHEY, CDR2 SMNVEV (reference sequence). The chain's CDR3 is CASRGGFNQPQHF. CDR3 bases: TGTGCCAGCCGGGGGGGATTTAATCAGCCCCAGCATTTT.

The chain recombines TRBV7-9 with TRBJ1-6; TRBD1 might be the D (5 bases). Germline V lookup: CDR1 SEHNR, CDR2 FQNEAQ (reference sequence). The V and J ends lost 8 bases and 7 bases respectively, with 9 bases between them. This CDR3 is built from 12 residues. The CDR3 DNA reads TGTGCCAGCGGGGGGGTCAATTCACCCCTCCACTTT. The encoded protein is CASGGVNSPLHF.

V and J are TRBV2 and TRBJ2-6, with TRBD2 as a possible D gene (5 bases). Per germline, CDR1 SNHLY and CDR2 FYNNEI. The CDR3 runs 16 residues. V was cut by 0 bases and J by 2 bases, with 8 bases left in between. CDR3 loop: CASSEARAAGANVLTF. The CDR3 DNA follows: TGTGCCAGCAGTGAAGCGAGGGCTGCTGGGGCCAACGTCCTGACTTTC.

The rearrangement uses TRBV29-1 and TRBJ1-2; no reliable D call. The V end was cut by 6 bases, the J end by 4 bases, with 21 bases between. The CDR3 is 15 residues long. Germline V lookup: CDR1 SQVTM, CDR2 ANQGSEA. The CDR3 is CSVENVPDQPYGYTF. CDR3 bases: TGCAGCGTGGAAAATGTACCGGACCAGCCCTATGGCTACACCTTC.

The rearrangement joins TRBV2 to TRBJ1-3, with D tentatively TRBD1 (5 bases). This CDR3 spans 14 amino acids. Germline V gene lookup returns CDR1 SNHLY and CDR2 FYNNEI. V was clipped by 5 bases and J by 0 bases, with 8 bases between them. The CDR3 here is CASSRGDSGNTIYF. The CDR3 DNA reads TGTGCCAGCAGTCGGGGGGACTCTGGAAACACCATATATTTT.

The genes are TRBV11-2 and TRBJ1-1; tentative D call: TRBD1 (6 bases). The V end lost 6 bases, the J end lost 3 bases, and 17 bases lay between the germline ends. The germline CDR1 and CDR2 sequences are SGHAT and FQNNGV. The CDR3 runs 15 residues. The CDR3 sequence: CASRQEGGWDTEAFF. In DNA form, the CDR3 reads TGTGCCAGCAGGCAAGAGGGGGGCTGGGACACTGAAGCTTTCTTT. Full variable domain (outside the CDR3, taken from reference TRBV11-2 and TRBJ1-1): EAGVAQSPRYKIIEKRQSVAFWCNPISGHATLYWYQQILGQGPKLLIQFQNNGVVDDSQLPKDRFSAERLKGVDSTLKIQPAKLEDSAVYLCASRQEGGWDTEAFFGQGTRLTVV.

The gene calls are TRBV19 and TRBJ1-6; tentatively, D is TRBD1 (5 bases). Trimming cost V 7 bases and J 9 bases, with 13 bases left between them. Germline-derived CDR1 and CDR2 are LNHDA and SQIVND (reference sequence). The CDR3 loop spans 13 amino acids. The CDR3 here is CASNQGLSSPLHF. The CDR3 coding sequence is TGTGCCAGTAATCAGGGTTTGAGTTCACCCCTCCACTTT.

A single count supports this clone. This rearrangement joins TRBV30 to TRBJ1-1, with a weak D call TRBD1 (6 bases). Germline CDR1 and CDR2: GTSNPN and SVGIG (reference sequence). V dropped 7 bases and J dropped 3 bases, with 15 bases sitting between them. The CDR3 spans 13 residues. For the CDR3, the DNA is TGTGCCTTAAGGGGGGGATTTGACACTGAAGCTTTCTTT. Translation gives CALRGGFDTEAFF.

The chain's CDR3 is CASSGPDRGYNEQYF. The CDR3 DNA follows: TGTGCCAGCAGTGGCCCCGACAGGGGTTACAACGAGCAGTACTTC. The rearrangement joins TRBV27 to TRBJ2-7; 8 bases are a match to TRBD1. V trimming: 5 bases; J trimming: 5 bases; junction bases outside the gene matches: 11. Looked up from germline, CDR1 is MNHEY and CDR2 is SMNVEV (reference sequence). The CDR3 sequence is 15 residues long.

This clone has a single count. The J gene is TRBJ1-6, the V gene TRBV12-3 or TRBV12-4; TRBD1 agrees at 7 bases. V trimming: 4 bases; J trimming: 11 bases; junction bases outside the gene matches: 5. The CDR3 covers 13 residues. CDR3 nucleotide sequence: TGTGCCAGCAGTTGGCAGGGGGACGCACCCCTCCACTTT. Encoded protein: CASSWQGDAPLHF.

This sequence joins TRBV7-9 and TRBJ1-1, with 7 bases lining up with TRBD1. CDR1 is SEHNR, CDR2 FQNEAQ, per germline (reference sequence). V lost 5 bases to trimming and J lost 5 bases; unmatched junction nucleotides: 11. There are 15 residues in the CDR3. The CDR3 DNA sequence: TGTGCCAGCAGCCCGATGACAGGGTATATGACTGAAGCTTTCTTT. Residues: CASSPMTGYMTEAFF.

V usage is TRBV10-3 and J usage is TRBJ1-1, with D perhaps matching TRBD1 (5 bases). Trimming stripped 0 bases from V and 8 bases from J, with 16 bases between. This CDR3 region has 15 residues. Germline loops: CDR1 ENHRY, CDR2 SYGVKD. The CDR3 nucleotides read TGTGCCATCAGTGAGTCGGTAGGGGCTCTCCTAGAAGCTTTCTTT. Its protein is CAISESVGALLEAFF.

This clone was seen only a few times. The genes are TRBV28 and TRBJ2-7; TRBD2 matches at 8 bases. There are 14 residues in the CDR3. Germline loops: CDR1 MDHEN, CDR2 SYDVKM. V was pared by 4 bases and J by 7 bases, with 9 bases of the junction left unmatched. CDR3 nucleotide sequence: TGTGCCAGCAGTTACGAGCGGGGGTTGGGGGAGCAGTACTTC. Translating it yields CASSYERGLGEQYF.

The J gene is TRBJ2-1, the V gene TRBV18; tentatively, D is TRBD1 or TRBD2 (5 bases each). The CDR3 sequence is 11 residues long. V lost 4 bases and J 7 bases, leaving 5 bases between the germline ends. Germline-derived CDR1 and CDR2 are KGHSH and LQKENI. The DNA for the CDR3 is TGTGCCAGCTCACGGGGGAATGAGCAGTTCTTC. Residues: CASSRGNEQFF.

This clone has only a few counts. The chain has TRBV6-6 and TRBJ1-1; 8 bases are a match to TRBD1. From germline, CDR1 is MNHNY and CDR2 SVGAGI (reference sequence). CDR3 size: 13 residues. The V gene end was trimmed by 7 bases and the J gene end by 4 bases; junction bases not matched to a gene: 5. This CDR3 is CASKMDRVTEAFF. In DNA form, the CDR3 reads TGTGCCAGCAAAATGGACAGGGTCACTGAAGCTTTCTTT.

The chain has TRBV28 and TRBJ1-4, with D tentatively TRBD1 (6 bases). V lost 5 bases, J lost 3 bases, and 13 bases lay in between. This CDR3 is built from 15 residues. The germline V gene has CDR1 MDHEN and CDR2 SYDVKM. CDR3 nucleotides: TGTGCCAGCAGTGGGGATTACAGGGCTAATGAAAAACTGTTTTTT. Its protein product is CASSGDYRANEKLFF.

The chain has TRBV11-3 and TRBJ2-5; the match to TRBD2 covers 7 bases. Germline CDR1 SGHNT, CDR2 YENEEA. V shed 5 bases and J 3 bases; nucleotides not matched to a gene: 6. The CDR3 extends over 14 amino acids. This CDR3 reads CASSVASGEETQYF. The CDR3 DNA reads TGTGCCAGCAGCGTCGCTAGCGGTGAAGAGACCCAGTACTTC.

The CDR3 DNA is TGTGCCAGCAGTTTATCCATGGCTAGCGGGGACGAGCAGTACTTC. Its protein product is CASSLSMASGDEQYF. The chain carries TRBV27 and TRBJ2-7, with TRBD2 matching 9 bases. The V and J ends lost 0 bases and 5 bases, in that order; junction bases with no gene match: 5. Germline V lookup: CDR1 MNHEY, CDR2 SMNVEV (reference sequence). The CDR3 is made up of 15 amino acids.

This sequence joins TRBV29-1 and TRBJ1-2; perhaps TRBD1 as D (6 bases). This CDR3 is built from 13 residues. Germline V lookup: CDR1 SQVTM, CDR2 ANQGSEA. V was cut by 0 bases and J by 6 bases, with 11 bases left in between. CDR3 in amino acids: CSVEDSRGHGYTF. Written as DNA, the CDR3 is TGCAGCGTTGAAGATAGCCGGGGGCATGGCTACACCTTC.

The chain uses TRBV18 and TRBJ2-5, with D perhaps being TRBD1 or TRBD2 (5 bases each). CDR3 size: 13 residues. Looked up from germline, CDR1 is KGHSH and CDR2 is LQKENI. The V end lost 3 bases, the J end lost 5 bases, and 10 bases lay between the germline ends. Here the CDR3 DNA reads TGTGCCAGCTCACCTACCTGGGGGGAGACCCAGTACTTC. Translating it yields CASSPTWGETQYF.